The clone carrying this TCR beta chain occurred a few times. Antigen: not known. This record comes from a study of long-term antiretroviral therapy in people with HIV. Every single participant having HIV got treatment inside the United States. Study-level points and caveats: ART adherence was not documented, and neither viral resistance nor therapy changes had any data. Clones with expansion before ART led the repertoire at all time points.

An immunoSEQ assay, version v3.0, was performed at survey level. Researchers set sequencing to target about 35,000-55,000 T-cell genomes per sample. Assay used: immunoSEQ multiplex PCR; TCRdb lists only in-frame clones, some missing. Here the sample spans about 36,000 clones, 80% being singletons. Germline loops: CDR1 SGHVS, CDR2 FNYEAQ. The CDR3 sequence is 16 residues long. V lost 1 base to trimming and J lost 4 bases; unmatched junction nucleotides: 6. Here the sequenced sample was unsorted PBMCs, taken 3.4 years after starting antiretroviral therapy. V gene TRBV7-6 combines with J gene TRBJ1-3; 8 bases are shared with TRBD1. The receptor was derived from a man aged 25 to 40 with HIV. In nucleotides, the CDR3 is TGTGCCAGCAGCTTAGGGGCAGGGGGCTTCGGAAACACCATATATTTT. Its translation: CASSLGAGGFGNTIYF.